This T cell receptor beta chain originates from a study of early T cells in non-severe SARS-CoV-2 infection. Each CDR3 protein gets one entry after TCRdb re-called the 5' RACE reads with MiXCR. The sample contains 45,000 to 60,000 distinct CDR3 sequences, over 9.5% of which appear only once. The sequencing input was whole blood. The source of this sequence is an adult who was a healthcare worker with PCR-confirmed SARS-CoV-2 infection or an uninfected control (not recorded which).

CDR3 sequence reads: CASSVEKAFF. The CDR3 nucleotides are TGTGCCAGCAGTGTCGAGAAAGCTTTCTTT. The gene calls are TRBV6-6 and TRBJ1-1; no clear D. This CDR3 is 10 amino acids long. Germline CDR1 and CDR2: MNHNY and SVGAGI (reference sequence). V was clipped by 5 bases and J by 9 bases, with 7 bases between them.